This T cell receptor beta chain was recovered during a study of cytomegalovirus exposure and HLA in healthy donors. Study-wide results and limits: The classifier, whose performance was assessed in both the original and validation cohorts, reportedly diagnosed cytomegalovirus status with high specificity and sensitivity.

Concerning this clone: Antigen specificity is unknown.

Sequencing was performed with immunoSEQ multiplex PCR; in TCRdb, only in-frame clones are kept and a portion is missing. The repertoire holds roughly 300,000 clones, roughly 90% seen once, with about 0.99% in the top ten. The sample comprised PBMCs. The clonotype comes from a woman aged 18-30 years in good health and CMV-seronegative.

The CDR3 DNA follows: TGCGCCAGCCGCGAGAACATACTAGCTCCGATGGCCTACGAGCAGTACTTC. It yields the protein CASRENILAPMAYEQYF. The rearrangement uses TRBV5-1 and TRBJ2-7; a weak D match, TRBD2 (6 bases). Germline-derived CDR1 and CDR2 are SGHRS and YFSETQ. The CDR3 extends over 17 amino acids. Trimming took off 7 bases at V and 2 bases at J, with 25 bases between the two ends.